This TCR beta chain was identified in a study of identical twins. Study results and limitations: Cross-sectional statistical analysis was relied on for the conclusions, without the same donors being followed.

This clonotype has more than one count but fewer than ten. Its specificity is not known. This CDR3 spans 14 amino acids. V lost 4 bases, J lost 5 bases, and 15 bases lay in between. In germline, CDR1 is SGHRS, CDR2 YFSETQ. Using its own MiXCR run on the 5' RACE reads, TCRdb lists one record per CDR3 protein. The sample lists 510,000 or so distinct CDR3 sequences; approximately 14% were seen once. The data were also submitted as part of a second study, on yellow fever vaccine responses in identical twins.

The sequenced material came from CD4+ T cells sorted from blood. This sequence joins TRBV5-1 and TRBJ1-1; D unclear. The receptor's source is a woman aged 18-29 years in good health. The CDR3 protein is CASSQAGGLTEAFF. The CDR3 DNA reads TGCGCCAGCAGCCAAGCTGGAGGGCTTACTGAAGCTTTCTTT. Combining the CDR3 with reference TRBV5-1 and TRBJ1-1 gives the whole variable domain KAGVTQTPRYLIKTRGQQVTLSCSPISGHRSVSWYQQTPGQGLQFLFEYFSETQRNKGNFPGRFSGRQFSNSRSEMNVSTLELGDSALYLCASSQAGGLTEAFFGQGTRLTVV.